This TCR beta chain was recovered during a study of radiation and T cells in renal cell carcinoma. Sequencing used immunoSEQ multiplex PCR; TCRdb keeps in-frame clones, though not all of them. The sample holds roughly 45,000 clones; 82% are singletons and the top ten take about 25%. CDR3 length: 19 amino acids. The germline CDR1 and CDR2 sequences are MRHNA and SNTAGT. V lost 0 bases, J lost 6 bases, and 16 bases stayed unmatched. As for time point: blood 4 weeks post-SBRT, at nephrectomy. Treatment: 15 Gy SBRT to primary tumor, nephrectomy 4 weeks later. The sequencing used blood, collected from a patient whose treatment included radiotherapy and nephrectomy. This receptor was obtained from a woman aged 70-85 years with renal cell carcinoma. This chain uses TRBV6-4 with TRBJ1-3; 8 bases fit TRBD1. CDR3 sequence reads: CASSDSNGRGRLWENTIYF. CDR3 DNA: TGTGCCAGCAGTGACTCGAATGGCAGGGGGCGTCTTTGGGAAAACACCATATATTTT.